The next 29 T cell receptor beta chains were all read from a single sample in a study of blood T cell repertoires in COVID-19. Clones were read by immunoSEQ multiplex PCR, and TCRdb kept only the in-frame ones, dropping some. In the table there are 250,000 to 350,000 clones, around 90% of which are singletons. The sequenced sample consisted of peripheral blood. These receptors originate from a woman aged 45-59 years with COVID-19, enrolled during active disease.

For the CDR3, the DNA is TGTGCCAGCAACCCAGGACAGGCCTACACTGAAGCTTTCTTT. Amino acids: CASNPGQAYTEAFF. V is TRBV27 and J is TRBJ1-1; 7 bases fit TRBD1. Germline V CDR1 and CDR2: MNHEY, SMNVEV (reference sequence). Trimming at V came to 7 bases and at J to 3 bases, leaving 8 bases not matched to a gene. The CDR3 extends over 14 amino acids.

The V and J genes are TRBV11-1 and TRBJ1-4, with TRBD1 matching over 10 bases. This CDR3 comprises 15 residues. Trimming at V came to 4 bases and at J to 5 bases, leaving 4 bases not matched to a gene. Germline V gives CDR1 SGHAT, CDR2 FQDESV (reference sequence). CDR3: CASSSRTGGNEKLFF. As DNA, the CDR3 is TGTGCCAGCAGCTCACGGACAGGGGGGAATGAAAAACTGTTTTTT.

CDR3 amino acids: CAISLPSPYNEQFF. In DNA form, the CDR3 reads TGTGCCATCAGTCTTCCTAGCCCCTACAATGAGCAGTTCTTC. V and J are TRBV10-3 and TRBJ2-1, with a possible D match to TRBD2 (5 bases). V was shortened by 5 bases and J by 2 bases, with 10 bases between the two germline ends. This CDR3 spans 14 amino acids. Germline V gene data show CDR1 as ENHRY and CDR2 as SYGVKD.

V usage is TRBV19 and J usage is TRBJ1-1; D is perhaps TRBD1 (6 bases). The CDR3 sequence is 14 residues long. The germline V gene encodes CDR1 LNHDA and CDR2 SQIVND (reference sequence). Trimming took off 6 bases at V and 1 base at J, with 12 bases between the two ends. CDR3 sequence reads: CASRQDSQNTEAFF. CDR3 DNA: TGTGCCAGTAGGCAGGACAGCCAGAACACTGAAGCTTTCTTT.

This clone showed up just once. The chain has TRBV28 and TRBJ2-1; TRBD2 agrees at 14 bases. Germline CDR1 is MDHEN and CDR2 is SYDVKM. With 5 bases clipped from V and 9 bases from J, the junction kept 6 bases outside the gene matches. There are 15 residues in the CDR3. The CDR3 bases are TGTGCCAGCAGTGCGACTAGCGGGAGGGTCAGTGAGCAGTTCTTC. It encodes CASSATSGRVSEQFF.

This chain connects TRBV7-9 to TRBJ1-6; D uncertain. CDR1 is SEHNR and CDR2 is FQNEAQ in the germline V gene (reference sequence). V lost 2 bases, J lost 5 bases, and 7 bases lay in between. The CDR3 sequence is 14 residues long. CDR3 sequence: CASSLTGNNSPLHF. The CDR3 nucleotides are TGTGCCAGCAGCTTAACGGGGAATAATTCACCCCTCCACTTT. The full variable domain, in which reference TRBV7-9 and TRBJ1-6 provide the parts outside the CDR3, is DTGVSQNPRHKITKRGQNVTFRCDPISEHNRLYWYRQTLGQGPEFLTYFQNEAQLEKSRLLSDRFSAERPKGSFSTLEIQRTEQGDSAMYLCASSLTGNNSPLHFGNGTRLTVT.

V and J are TRBV2 and TRBJ2-1; no clear D. The CDR3 spans 14 residues. V lost 4 bases and J 2 bases, leaving 9 bases between the germline ends. Germline V gene sequence: CDR1 SNHLY, CDR2 FYNNEI. The CDR3: CASSVVSTYNEQFF. CDR3 sequence (DNA): TGTGCCAGCAGTGTAGTTAGTACCTACAATGAGCAGTTCTTC.

The chain combines TRBV7-2 with TRBJ2-7, with a possible D match to TRBD1 (7 bases). V gave up 0 bases and J gave up 3 bases, with 15 bases separating them. The CDR3 runs 16 residues. CDR1 SGHTA and CDR2 FQGNSA come from the germline V gene. The DNA for the CDR3 is TGTGCCAGCAGCTTAGCAGGCGGGACAGTGTTCTACGAGCAGTACTTC. This gives the protein CASSLAGGTVFYEQYF.

The CDR3 DNA reads TGTGCCAGCAGTTACTCTCCGGGAAGCTCCTACAATGAGCAGTTCTTC. Encoded protein: CASSYSPGSSYNEQFF. This rearrangement joins TRBV6-2 or TRBV6-3 to TRBJ2-1; possible D gene TRBD2, 5 bases. The ends were cut back, 0 bases at V and 0 bases at J, with 9 bases in the middle. This CDR3 has 16 amino acids. Germline assignment: CDR1 MNHEY and CDR2 SVGEGT.

The genes are TRBV29-1 and TRBJ2-3, with D unclear. The CDR3 runs to 10 residues. Germline lookup yields CDR1 SQVTM and CDR2 ANQGSEA. Here the CDR3 reads CVASTDTQYF. CDR3 nucleotides: TGCGTGGCTAGCACAGATACGCAGTATTTT.

The chain has TRBV18 and TRBJ1-1; 7 bases fit TRBD1. The V gene end was trimmed by 2 bases and the J gene end by 1 base; junction bases not matched to a gene: 7. The CDR3 is 16 amino acids. Germline CDR1 KGHSH, CDR2 LQKENI. In DNA form, the CDR3 reads TGTGCCAGCTCACCAGCTACAGGGGTGGCGAACACTGAAGCTTTCTTT. This sequence encodes CASSPATGVANTEAFF.

The sample holds a few counts of this clone. The rearrangement joins TRBV30 to TRBJ1-2; D call uncertain. Trimming took off 3 bases at V and 0 bases at J, with 11 bases between the two ends. Per germline, CDR1 GTSNPN and CDR2 SVGIG (reference sequence). The CDR3 runs 14 residues. CDR3 sequence reads: CAWSEGRSNYGYTF. The CDR3 bases are TGTGCCTGGAGCGAGGGCAGGTCTAACTATGGCTACACCTTC.

The rearrangement uses TRBV29-1 and TRBJ2-7; weak D call: TRBD2 (5 bases). Trimming pared 2 bases from V and 2 bases from J, leaving 16 bases between. The CDR3 length is 15 residues. The germline CDR1 and CDR2 sequences are SQVTM and ANQGSEA. CDR3 loop: CSVETGSEGTYEQYF. Here the CDR3 DNA reads TGCAGCGTTGAAACGGGGTCAGAGGGCACCTACGAGCAGTACTTC.

Notes on this clone: Other nucleotide sequences in the sample specify the same CDR3. The gene calls are TRBV18 and TRBJ2-3; 12 bases are shared with TRBD2. Looked up from germline, CDR1 is KGHSH and CDR2 is LQKENI. CDR3 size: 15 residues. V was clipped by 3 bases and J by 5 bases; unmatched bases: 3. The CDR3 loop reads CASSPPGLAGDTQYF. CDR3 coding DNA: TGTGCCAGCTCACCCCCGGGACTAGCGGGAGATACGCAGTATTTT. Complete variable domain (other parts from reference TRBV18 and TRBJ2-3): NAGVMQNPRHLVRRRGQEARLRCSPMKGHSHVYWYRQLPEEGLKFMVYLQKENIIDESGMPKERFSAEFPKEGPSILRIQQVVRGDSAAYFCASSPPGLAGDTQYFGPGTRLTVL.

The CDR3 reads CASTPGGTYSKQYF. CDR3 DNA: TGTGCCAGTACCCCCGGGGGAACTTACTCCAAGCAGTACTTC. This chain uses TRBV19 with TRBJ2-7; TRBD2 might be the D (6 bases). CDR3 length: 14 amino acids. Germline CDR1 and CDR2: LNHDA and SQIVND (reference sequence). V was trimmed by 7 bases and J by 8 bases, leaving 21 bases between them.

This clone has just one count. This sequence joins TRBV5-1 and TRBJ2-1; tentatively, D is TRBD2 (6 bases). Germline lookup yields CDR1 SGHRS and CDR2 YFSETQ. Between the trimmed V and J ends, which lost 3 bases and 4 bases, there was a span of 14 bases. The CDR3 spans 15 residues. The CDR3 here is CASSSSVEPYNEQFF. CDR3 coding DNA: TGCGCCAGCAGCTCTAGCGTAGAGCCTTACAATGAGCAGTTCTTC.

The chain carries TRBV7-2 and TRBJ1-1; D not certain. Germline assignment: CDR1 SGHTA and CDR2 FQGNSA. Trimming cost V 1 base and J 10 bases, with 10 bases left between them. CDR3 length: 12 amino acids. The CDR3 spells CASSLVRVTAFF. In nucleotides, the CDR3 is TGTGCCAGCAGCTTAGTGCGGGTTACAGCTTTCTTT.

The chain has TRBV6-5 and TRBJ2-1, with D perhaps TRBD1 (5 bases). The V end was cut by 5 bases, the J end by 6 bases, with 11 bases between. Germline CDR1 is MNHEY and CDR2 is SVGAGI. The CDR3 has 13 residues. CDR3 sequence: CASSPLRGNEQFF. The DNA of the CDR3 is TGTGCCAGCAGTCCCCTTAGGGGCAATGAGCAGTTCTTC.

The gene calls are TRBV23-1 and TRBJ2-1; 7 positions agree with TRBD2. TRBV23-1 is flagged as an ORF with uncertain function. The CDR3 is made up of 21 amino acids. J was trimmed by 0 bases and V by 0 bases; bases with no gene match: 17. CDR3 DNA: TGCGCCAGCAGTCAATCCCCCGGCGGGAGTCAAGCGGGCCTCTCCTACAATGAGCAGTTCTTC. This codes for CASSQSPGGSQAGLSYNEQFF.

The V and J genes are TRBV5-5 and TRBJ2-5, with 10 bases that match TRBD1. The CDR3 is made up of 15 amino acids. Germline trimming cut 4 bases from V and 4 bases from J; bases unmatched to any gene: 7. The germline CDR1 and CDR2 sequences are SGHKS and YYEKEE (reference sequence). In nucleotides, the CDR3 is TGTGCCAGCAGCCAGGGGACAGGGGTGGGAGAGACCCAGTACTTC. This encodes CASSQGTGVGETQYF.

This clone appeared a few times. The chain carries TRBV5-4 and TRBJ2-2; 11 nucleotides align to TRBD2. The CDR3 loop spans 18 amino acids. Germline trimming cut 1 base from V and 0 bases from J; bases unmatched to any gene: 5. Germline V gene data show CDR1 as SGHNT and CDR2 as YYREEE (reference sequence). CDR3 amino acids: CASSLPGTSGANTGELFF. The CDR3 DNA reads TGTGCCAGCAGCTTGCCCGGGACTAGCGGCGCGAACACCGGGGAGCTGTTTTTT. Full variable domain (remainder filled in from reference TRBV5-4 and TRBJ2-2): ETGVTQSPTHLIKTRGQQVTLRCSSQSGHNTVSWYQQALGQGPQFIFQYYREEENGRGNFPPRFSGLQFPNYSSELNVNALELDDSALYLCASSLPGTSGANTGELFFGEGSRLTVL.

The V call is TRBV6-1, the J call TRBJ2-5, with 9 bases that match TRBD2. Germline assignment: CDR1 MNHNS and CDR2 SASEGT. The CDR3 has 16 amino acids. Trimming took 2 bases from V and 5 from J; bases not matched to a gene: 9. CDR3 protein: CASSEIKLAGLETQYF. In nucleotides, the CDR3 is TGTGCCAGCAGTGAAATAAAACTAGCGGGCCTGGAGACCCAGTACTTC.

V usage is TRBV4-2 and J usage is TRBJ2-5; perhaps TRBD2 as D (6 bases). The CDR3 runs to 17 residues. The V end lost 0 bases, the J end lost 5 bases, and 19 bases lay between the germline ends. CDR1 and CDR2 from the germline V gene are LGHNA and YNFKEQ. The CDR3 protein is CASSQEGSGGERETQYF. CDR3 coding DNA: TGTGCCAGCAGCCAAGAAGGTAGCGGAGGGGAGAGGGAGACCCAGTACTTC.

The rearrangement joins TRBV5-1 to TRBJ2-7; 11 bases line up with TRBD2. The CDR3 has 15 residues. From germline, CDR1 is SGHRS and CDR2 YFSETQ. Trimming cost V 1 base and J 5 bases; bases outside gene matches: 5. This CDR3 reads CASSLTSGSGNEQYF. CDR3 DNA: TGCGCCAGCAGCTTGACTAGCGGGAGTGGAAACGAGCAGTACTTC.

The chain uses TRBV11-3 and TRBJ1-1, with D unclear. This CDR3 contains 15 residues. The V and J ends lost 2 bases and 4 bases respectively, with 14 bases between them. CDR1 and CDR2 from the germline V gene are SGHNT and YENEEA. The CDR3 sequence: CASSLRGPDGTEAFF. CDR3 bases: TGTGCCAGCAGCTTAAGAGGGCCGGATGGCACTGAAGCTTTCTTT.

The chain has TRBV18 and TRBJ2-3, with 7 positions matching TRBD2. Trimming cost V 3 bases and J 2 bases; bases outside gene matches: 8. Germline assignment: CDR1 KGHSH and CDR2 LQKENI. There are 16 residues in the CDR3. DNA of the CDR3: TGTGCCAGCTCACCCCTTGGGGGGGACCCCACAGATACGCAGTATTTT. Translating gives CASSPLGGDPTDTQYF. The entire variable domain, with the rest obtained from reference TRBV18 and TRBJ2-3, is as follows: NAGVMQNPRHLVRRRGQEARLRCSPMKGHSHVYWYRQLPEEGLKFMVYLQKENIIDESGMPKERFSAEFPKEGPSILRIQQVVRGDSAAYFCASSPLGGDPTDTQYFGPGTRLTVL.

The rearrangement links TRBV18 to TRBJ1-1; D possibly corresponds to TRBD1 (5 bases). Germline CDR1 KGHSH, CDR2 LQKENI. Trimming left V 5 bases short and J 4 bases short, with 11 bases between. This CDR3 region has 13 residues. The CDR3 DNA is TGTGCCAGCTCATGGGAGGGGCCCACTGAAGCTTTCTTT. This codes for CASSWEGPTEAFF.

This clone has only one observation. Germline and junction disagree at one end, which may indicate a read error. The chain uses TRBV4-2 and TRBJ2-3; TRBD2 agrees at 7 bases. Germline lookup yields CDR1 LGHNA and CDR2 YNFKEQ. CDR3 size: 17 residues. The CDR3 region is CASSHTSVRGSTDTQYF. For the CDR3, the DNA is TGTGCCAGCAGCCATACTAGTGTGCGGGGGAGCACGGATACGCAGTATTTT.

The rearrangement links TRBV7-6 to TRBJ1-6, with 9 bases fitting TRBD1. After removal of 5 bases from V and 7 bases from J, the junction contained 6 bases not matched to a gene. CDR3 length: 15 residues. CDR1 is SGHVS, CDR2 FNYEAQ, per germline. The CDR3 DNA reads TGTGCCAGCAGCCCAAGACAGGGGGGGAATTCACCCCTCCACTTT. It encodes CASSPRQGGNSPLHF. The whole variable domain, filled in from reference TRBV7-6 and TRBJ1-6, reads GAGVSQSPRYKVTKRGQDVALRCDPISGHVSLYWYRQALGQGPEFLTYFNYEAQQDKSGLPNDRFSAERPEGSISTLTIQRTEQRDSAMYRCASSPRQGGNSPLHFGNGTRLTVT.